This T cell receptor (beta chain) was documented in a study of blood T cell repertoires in COVID-19. As for the study in general: Some COVID-19 samples were acute and others convalescent; all came from the United States, Italy and Spain.

Libraries were prepared by immunoSEQ multiplex PCR; TCRdb keeps only in-frame clonotypes and omits some of them. In the table there are 80,000 to 100,000 clones, about 84% of which are singletons. This CDR3 is 16 amino acids long. Germline loops: CDR1 LGHNA, CDR2 YSLEER. Trimming removed 0 bases at V and 0 bases at J, with 12 bases between. The clonotype was recovered from a man aged 60 to 75 with acute or convalescent COVID-19. The chain has TRBV4-3 and TRBJ2-7, with D possibly matching TRBD1 (5 bases). The specimen was peripheral blood. The CDR3 DNA reads TGCGCCAGCAGCCAAGACCTAGGGCAGGGCTCCTACGAGCAGTACTTC. This gives the protein CASSQDLGQGSYEQYF.